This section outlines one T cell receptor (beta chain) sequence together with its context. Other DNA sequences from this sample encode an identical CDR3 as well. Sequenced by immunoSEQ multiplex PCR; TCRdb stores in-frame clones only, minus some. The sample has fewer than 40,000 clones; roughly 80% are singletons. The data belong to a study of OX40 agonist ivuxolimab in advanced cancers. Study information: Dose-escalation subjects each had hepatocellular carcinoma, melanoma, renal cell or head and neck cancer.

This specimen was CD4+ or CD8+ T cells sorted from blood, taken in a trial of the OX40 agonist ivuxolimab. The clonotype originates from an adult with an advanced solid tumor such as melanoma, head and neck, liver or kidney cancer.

The CDR3 reads CASSQRAYEQYF. The CDR3 DNA reads TGTGCCAGCAGTCAGAGGGCCTACGAGCAGTACTTC. The gene calls are TRBV28 and TRBJ2-7, with D perhaps TRBD2 (5 bases). Trimming removed 5 bases from V and 2 bases from J, with 7 bases in between. Germline assignment: CDR1 MDHEN and CDR2 SYDVKM. The CDR3 length is 12 residues.